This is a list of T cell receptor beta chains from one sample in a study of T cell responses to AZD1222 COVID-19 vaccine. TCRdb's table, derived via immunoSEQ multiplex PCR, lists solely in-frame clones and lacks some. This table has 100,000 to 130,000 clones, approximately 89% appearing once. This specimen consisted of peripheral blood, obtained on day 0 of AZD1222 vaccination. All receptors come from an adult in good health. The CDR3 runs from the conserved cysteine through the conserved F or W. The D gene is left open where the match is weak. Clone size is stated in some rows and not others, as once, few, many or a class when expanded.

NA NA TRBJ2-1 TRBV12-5 TGTGCTAGTGGTCGGGACACCTACAATGAGCAGTTCTTC CASGRDTYNEQFF
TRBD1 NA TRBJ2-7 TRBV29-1 TGCAGCGTCACCGGGACAGGGTCCTACGAGCAGTACTTC CSVTGTGSYEQYF
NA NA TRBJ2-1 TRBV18 TGTGCCAGCTCACCTGGAGTGGGTACGGATGAGCAGTTCTTC CASSPGVGTDEQFF
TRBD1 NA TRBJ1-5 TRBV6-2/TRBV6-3 TGTGCCAGCAGTGGAGACAGGGTGGTACAGCCCCAGCATTTT CASSGDRVVQPQHF
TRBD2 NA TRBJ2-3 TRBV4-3 TGCGCCAGCAGCCAAGCTCAAGCGGGGGGCCGACCAACAGATACGCAGTATTTT CASSQAQAGGRPTDTQYF
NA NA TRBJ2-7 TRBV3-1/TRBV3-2 TGTGCCAGCAGCCTATACGGGGGAGATTCCTACGAGCAGTACTTC CASSLYGGDSYEQYF
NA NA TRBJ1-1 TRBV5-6 TGTGCCAGCAGCTTGGCCGGGACGAAGGGCACTGAAGCTTTCTTT CASSLAGTKGTEAFF
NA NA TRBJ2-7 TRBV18 TGTGCCAGCTCATCAGGACGGCCCTACGAGCAGTACTTC CASSSGRPYEQYF
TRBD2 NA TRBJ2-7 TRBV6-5 TGTGCCAGCACTAGCGGTTCCTCCTACGAGCAGTACTTC CASTSGSSYEQYF
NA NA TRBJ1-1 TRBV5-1 TGCGCCAGCAGCTTACAGAGAGCGAACACTGAAGCTTTCTTT CASSLQRANTEAFF
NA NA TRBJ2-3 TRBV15 TGTGCCACCAGCAGAGATCTGACAAGCGTTGGTGCAGATACGCAGTATTTT CATSRDLTSVGADTQYF
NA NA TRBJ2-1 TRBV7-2 TGTGCCAGCAGCTTAGGGCGGAGTGGCGGTGAGCAGTTCTTC CASSLGRSGGEQFF
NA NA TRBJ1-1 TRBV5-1 TGCGCCAGCAGCTTGGAACAGGGTTATACTGAAGCTTTCTTT CASSLEQGYTEAFF
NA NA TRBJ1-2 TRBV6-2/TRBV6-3 TGTGCCAGCAGTACCCAGGTTGTGGGCTACACCTTC CASSTQVVGYTF
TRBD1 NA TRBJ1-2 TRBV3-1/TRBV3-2 TGTGCCAGCAGCCAAGGGGGACAGGTTTTCTATGGCTACACCTTC CASSQGGQVFYGYTF
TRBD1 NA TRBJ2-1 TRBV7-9 TGTGCCAGCAGGAGGGACAGAACATACAATGAGCAGTTCTTC CASRRDRTYNEQFF
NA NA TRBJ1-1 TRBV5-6 TGTGCCAGCAGCTTGATCGGATCAACTGAAGCTTTCTTT CASSLIGSTEAFF
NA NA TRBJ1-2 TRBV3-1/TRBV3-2 TGTGCCAGCAGCCAAGACGTACAGATCTATGGCTACACCTTC CASSQDVQIYGYTF
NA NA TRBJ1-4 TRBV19 TGTGCCAGTACCACCCTTGGCGATGGTGGGGAAAAACTGTTTTTT CASTTLGDGGEKLFF
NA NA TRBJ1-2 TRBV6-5 TGTGCCAGCAGTTATTTGGGGCAGGGGTCCTATGGCTACACCTTC CASSYLGQGSYGYTF
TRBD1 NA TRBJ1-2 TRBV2 TGTGCCAGCACCCCAGGACAGGTTGGTGGCTACACCTTC CASTPGQVGGYTF
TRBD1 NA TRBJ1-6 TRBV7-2 TGTGCCAGCAGCCAGCTAGGGGGCACGGATTCACCCCTCCACTTT CASSQLGGTDSPLHF
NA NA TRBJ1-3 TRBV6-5 TGTGCCAGCATCAGGAGCGGTTACTCTGGAAACACCATATATTTT CASIRSGYSGNTIYF
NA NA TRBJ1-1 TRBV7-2 TGTGCCAGCAGCTTAGCTGTCCGGAGGAACACTGAAGCTTTCTTT CASSLAVRRNTEAFF
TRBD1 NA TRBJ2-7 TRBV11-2 TGTGCCAGCAGCTTAGCCCAAATCCTCGGACAGGGGGCGGACGACGAGCAGTACTTC CASSLAQILGQGADDEQYF
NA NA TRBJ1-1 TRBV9 TGTGCCAGCAGCGTAGGGGGGGCCCCAGACACTGAAGCTTTCTTT CASSVGGAPDTEAFF
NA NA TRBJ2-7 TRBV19 TGTGCCAGTAGTTTTGCGGCCGAGCAGTACTTC CASSFAAEQYF
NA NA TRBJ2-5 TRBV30 TGTGCCTGGAGTGCGAAGGATCCGTACCAAGAGACCCAGTACTTC CAWSAKDPYQETQYF
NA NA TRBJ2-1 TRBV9 TGTGCCAGCAGCGCCACTAGTATCGGTGAGCAGTTCTTC CASSATSIGEQFF
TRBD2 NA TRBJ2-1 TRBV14 TGTGCCAGCAGCCAAACGGGGGGGAAGTTCTTC CASSQTGGKFF
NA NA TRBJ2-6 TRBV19 TGTGCCAGTAGCTCCCTCGGTTTCAACTCTGGGGCCAACGTCCTGACTTTC CASSSLGFNSGANVLTF
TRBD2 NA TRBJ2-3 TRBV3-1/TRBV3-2 TGTGCCAGCAGCCAAGACAAGGGGACTAGCGTAAAACGGGATACGCAGTATTTT CASSQDKGTSVKRDTQYF
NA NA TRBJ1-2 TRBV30 TGTGCCTGGAGTGTACAGGTCTTTGGCTACACCTTC CAWSVQVFGYTF
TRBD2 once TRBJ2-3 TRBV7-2 TGTGCCAGCAGCTTGGGACTAGCGGGGGGGTCAGATACGCAGTATTTT CASSLGLAGGSDTQYF
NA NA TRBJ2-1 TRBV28 TGTGCCAGCAGTCGGCGTGAGCAGTTCTTC CASSRREQFF
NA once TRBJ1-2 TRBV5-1 TGCGCCAGCAGCTTGGAAATGCAAGCTTTAGGCAGTCGCTACACCTTC CASSLEMQALGSRYTF
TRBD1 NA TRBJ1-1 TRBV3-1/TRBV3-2 TGTGCCAGCAGCCAACGGGACAGCCCGAACACTGAAGCTTTCTTT CASSQRDSPNTEAFF
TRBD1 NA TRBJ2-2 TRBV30 TGTGCCTGGAGGTGGGGACAGCTGAACTCCGGGGAGCTGTTTTTT CAWRWGQLNSGELFF
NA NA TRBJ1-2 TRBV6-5 TGTGCCAGCACACCCCAGGGAGCTTACTATGGCTACACCTTC CASTPQGAYYGYTF
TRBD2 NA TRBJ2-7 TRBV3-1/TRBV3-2 TGTGCCAGCAGCCAAGGGGGTGGGCTAGCGGGGACAACCTACGAGCAGTACTTC CASSQGGGLAGTTYEQYF
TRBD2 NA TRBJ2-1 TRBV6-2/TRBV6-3 TGTGCCAGCAGTCGGCGGGGCGGGGGGACCCCCAATGAGCAGTTCTTC CASSRRGGGTPNEQFF
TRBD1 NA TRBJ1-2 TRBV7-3 TGTGCCAGCAGCGCAACGCCGGGACAGGGGGACTATGGCTACACCTTC CASSATPGQGDYGYTF
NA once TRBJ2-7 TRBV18 TGTGCCAGCTCACCACGGGCAGACACCTACGAGCAGTACTTC CASSPRADTYEQYF
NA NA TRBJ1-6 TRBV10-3 TGTGCCATCAGTGAAAGTTACAGAATGAGTTCACCCCTCCACTTT CAISESYRMSSPLHF
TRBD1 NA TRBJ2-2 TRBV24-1 TGTGCCACCGCGCAGGGGGCCACCGGGGAGCTGTTTTTT CATAQGATGELFF
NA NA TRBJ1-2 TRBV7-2 TGTGCCAGCAGCTTATTAGGGGAATCTAACTATGGCTACACCTTC CASSLLGESNYGYTF
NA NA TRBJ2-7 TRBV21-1 TGTGCCAGCAGCAAAGACAGCTCCTACGAGCAGTACTTC CASSKDSSYEQYF
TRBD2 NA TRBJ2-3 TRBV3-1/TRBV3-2 TGTGCCAGCAGCCAAGATCCTAGCGGGGGGAGCACAGATACGCAGTATTTT CASSQDPSGGSTDTQYF
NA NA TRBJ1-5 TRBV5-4 TGTGCCAGCAGCTTGGAACGACAGGCGAATCAGCCCCAGCATTTT CASSLERQANQPQHF
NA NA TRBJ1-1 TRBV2 TGTGCCAGCAGTGAAGCGCGGAGCGCTGAAGCTTTCTTT CASSEARSAEAFF
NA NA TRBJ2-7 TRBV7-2 TGTGCCAGCAGCCGCCAGGGGAGCGACTCCTACGAGCAGTACTTC CASSRQGSDSYEQYF
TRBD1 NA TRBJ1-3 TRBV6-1 TGTGCCAGCAGTGGGCCGTGGACAGGGACCTTCGAAAACACCATATATTTT CASSGPWTGTFENTIYF
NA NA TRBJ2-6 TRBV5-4 TGTGCCAGCAGCTTGGACCGGACAGTGTGGAGCTCTGGGGCCAACGTCCTGACTTTC CASSLDRTVWSSGANVLTF
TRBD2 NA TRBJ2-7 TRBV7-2 TGTGCCAGCACTAGCGGCTTAGAGCAGTACTTC CASTSGLEQYF
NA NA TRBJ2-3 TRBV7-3 TGTGCCAGCAGCTTATTGGGGGGCACAGATACGCAGTATTTT CASSLLGGTDTQYF
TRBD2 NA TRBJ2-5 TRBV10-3 TGTGCCATCAGTGACTTAGCGGGGGGGCGGGAGACCCAGTACTTC CAISDLAGGRETQYF
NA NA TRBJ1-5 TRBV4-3 TGCGCCAGCAGCCAAGGAGAGAGACAGCCCCAGCATTTT CASSQGERQPQHF
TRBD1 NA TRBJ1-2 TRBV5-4 TGTGCCAGCAGCTCCCGACAGGGGGACAGCTATGGCTACACCTTC CASSSRQGDSYGYTF
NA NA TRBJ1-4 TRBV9 TGTGCCAGCAGCGTGGAAGATCGACTCGAAAATGAAAAACTGTTTTTT CASSVEDRLENEKLFF